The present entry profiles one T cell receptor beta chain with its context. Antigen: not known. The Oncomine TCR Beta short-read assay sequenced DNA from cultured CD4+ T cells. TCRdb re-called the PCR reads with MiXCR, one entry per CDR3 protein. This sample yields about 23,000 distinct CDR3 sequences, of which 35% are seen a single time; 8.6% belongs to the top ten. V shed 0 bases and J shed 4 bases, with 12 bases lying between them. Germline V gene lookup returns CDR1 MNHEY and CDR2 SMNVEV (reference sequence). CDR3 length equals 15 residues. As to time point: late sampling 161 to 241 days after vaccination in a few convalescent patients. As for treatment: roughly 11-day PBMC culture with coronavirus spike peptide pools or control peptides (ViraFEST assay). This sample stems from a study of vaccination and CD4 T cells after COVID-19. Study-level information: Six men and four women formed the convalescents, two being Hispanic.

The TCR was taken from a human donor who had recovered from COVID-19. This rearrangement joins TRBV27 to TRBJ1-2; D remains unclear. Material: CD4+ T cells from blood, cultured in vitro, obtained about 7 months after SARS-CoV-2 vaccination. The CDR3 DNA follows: TGTGCCAGCAGTTTATCGTATCAAGGGATCTATGGCTACACCTTC. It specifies CASSLSYQGIYGYTF.